This TCR beta chain was recovered during a study of response to subunit inactivated influenza vaccine. General study findings and limits: Authors suggested each seasonal influenza vaccination recruits few new T cells.

Remarks on this clonotype: The antigen is unknown.

The CDR3 runs 14 residues. Per the germline V gene, CDR1 is SGHTS and CDR2 is YDEGEE. V shed 1 base and J shed 1 base, with 8 bases lying between them. TCRdb re-called the RT-PCR reads with MiXCR, one entry per CDR3 protein. The table includes over 800,000 distinct CDR3 sequences, 21% detected once. The chain has TRBV5-8 and TRBJ2-5; D remains ambiguous. This clonotype originated in a middle-aged man who received an inactivated influenza vaccine. Sequencing was performed on PBMCs from blood, taken around 5 days after vaccination. The CDR3 DNA reads as TGTGCCAGCAGCTTGAGGCATTTCCAAGAGACCCAGTACTTC. Translation gives CASSLRHFQETQYF.